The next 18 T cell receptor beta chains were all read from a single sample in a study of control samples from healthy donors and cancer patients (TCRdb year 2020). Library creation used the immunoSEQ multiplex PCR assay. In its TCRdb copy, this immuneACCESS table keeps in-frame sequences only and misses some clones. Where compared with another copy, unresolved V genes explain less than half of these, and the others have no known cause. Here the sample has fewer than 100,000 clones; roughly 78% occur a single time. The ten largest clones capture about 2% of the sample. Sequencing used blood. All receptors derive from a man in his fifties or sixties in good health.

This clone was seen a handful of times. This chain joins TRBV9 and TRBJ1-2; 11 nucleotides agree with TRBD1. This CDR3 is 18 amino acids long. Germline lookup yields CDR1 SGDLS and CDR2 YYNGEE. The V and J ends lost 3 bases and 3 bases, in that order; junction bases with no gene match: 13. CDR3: CASSGAGTGGSVHYGYTF. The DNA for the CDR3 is TGTGCCAGCAGCGGGGCCGGGACAGGGGGTTCCGTCCACTATGGCTACACCTTC.

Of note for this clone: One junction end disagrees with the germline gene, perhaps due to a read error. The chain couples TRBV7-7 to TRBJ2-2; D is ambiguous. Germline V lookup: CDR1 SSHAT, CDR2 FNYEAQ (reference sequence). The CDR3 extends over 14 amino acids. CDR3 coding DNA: TGTGCTAGCAGCTCGAACTTAAACACCGGGGAGCTGTTTTTT. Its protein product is CASSSNLNTGELFF.

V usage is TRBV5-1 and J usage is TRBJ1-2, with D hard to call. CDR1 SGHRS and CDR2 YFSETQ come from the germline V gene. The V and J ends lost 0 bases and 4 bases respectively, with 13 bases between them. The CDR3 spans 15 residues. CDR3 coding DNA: TGCGCCAGCAGCTTGGAGCCCCCCGCGACCTATGGCTACACCTTC. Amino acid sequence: CASSLEPPATYGYTF.

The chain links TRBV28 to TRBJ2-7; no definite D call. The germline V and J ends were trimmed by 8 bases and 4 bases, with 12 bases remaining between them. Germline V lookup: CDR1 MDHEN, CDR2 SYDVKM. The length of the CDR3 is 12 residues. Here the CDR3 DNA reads TGTGCCAGCTGCTTACCGGCGTACGAGCAGTACTTC. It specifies CASCLPAYEQYF.

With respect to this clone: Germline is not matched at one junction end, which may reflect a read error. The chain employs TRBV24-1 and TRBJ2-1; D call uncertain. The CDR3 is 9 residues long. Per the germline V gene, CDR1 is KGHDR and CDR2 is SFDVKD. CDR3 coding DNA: TGTGCCACCAGTGACCGGCGCATCTTC. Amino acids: CATSDRRIF.

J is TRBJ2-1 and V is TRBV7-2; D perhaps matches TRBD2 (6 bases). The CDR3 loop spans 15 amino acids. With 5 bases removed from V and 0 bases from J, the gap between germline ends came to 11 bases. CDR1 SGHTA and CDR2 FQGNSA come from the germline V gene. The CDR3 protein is CASSRDFNSYNEQFF. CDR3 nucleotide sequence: TGTGCCAGCAGCCGGGACTTTAACTCCTACAATGAGCAGTTCTTC.

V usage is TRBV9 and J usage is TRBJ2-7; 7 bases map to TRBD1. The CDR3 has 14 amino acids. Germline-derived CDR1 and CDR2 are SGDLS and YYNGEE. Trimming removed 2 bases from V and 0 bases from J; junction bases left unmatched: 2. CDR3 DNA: TGTGCCAGCAGCGTCGACAGGGCCTCCTACGAGCAGTACTTC. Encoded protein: CASSVDRASYEQYF.

The DNA of the CDR3 is TGTGCCAGCAGCCTTGGGGCGGCAACCTATGAAAAACTGTTTTTT. Amino acid sequence: CASSLGAATYEKLFF. The chain uses TRBV7-9 and TRBJ1-4; D might be TRBD1 (5 bases). The CDR3 totals 15 residues. Germline V CDR1 and CDR2: SEHNR, FQNEAQ (reference sequence). Trimming pared 5 bases from V and 6 bases from J, leaving 16 bases between. Complete variable domain (other parts from reference TRBV7-9 and TRBJ1-4): DTGVSQNPRHKITKRGQNVTFRCDPISEHNRLYWYRQTLGQGPEFLTYFQNEAQLEKSRLLSDRFSAERPKGSFSTLEIQRTEQGDSAMYLCASSLGAATYEKLFFGSGTQLSVL.

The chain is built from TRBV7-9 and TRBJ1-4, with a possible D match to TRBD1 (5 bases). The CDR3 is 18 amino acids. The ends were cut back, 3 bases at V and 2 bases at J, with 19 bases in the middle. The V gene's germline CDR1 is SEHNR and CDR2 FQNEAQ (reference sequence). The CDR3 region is CASSLERGGSWTNEKLFF. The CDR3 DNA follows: TGTGCCAGCAGCTTGGAGCGGGGCGGGAGTTGGACTAATGAAAAACTGTTTTTT.

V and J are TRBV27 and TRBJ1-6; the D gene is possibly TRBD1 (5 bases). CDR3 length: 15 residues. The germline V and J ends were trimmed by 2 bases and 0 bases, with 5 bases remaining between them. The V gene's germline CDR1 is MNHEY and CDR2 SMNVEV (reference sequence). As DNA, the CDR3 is TGTGCCAGCAGTTTAAGGGGCTCCTATAATTCACCCCTCCACTTT. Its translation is CASSLRGSYNSPLHF.

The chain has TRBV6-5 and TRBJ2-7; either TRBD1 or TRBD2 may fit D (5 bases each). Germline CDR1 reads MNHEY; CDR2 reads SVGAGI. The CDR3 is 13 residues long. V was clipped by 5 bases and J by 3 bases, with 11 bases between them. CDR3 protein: CASSPGRDYEQYF. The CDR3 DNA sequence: TGTGCCAGCAGTCCGGGACGGGACTACGAGCAGTACTTC.

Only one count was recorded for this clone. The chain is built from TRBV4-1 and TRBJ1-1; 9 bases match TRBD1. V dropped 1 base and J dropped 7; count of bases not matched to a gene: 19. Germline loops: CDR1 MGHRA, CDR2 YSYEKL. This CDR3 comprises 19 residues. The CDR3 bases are TGCGCCAGCAGCCAAGCTTTGGTAATCGGGACAGGGCGAACGGATGAAGCTTTCTTT. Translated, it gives CASSQALVIGTGRTDEAFF.

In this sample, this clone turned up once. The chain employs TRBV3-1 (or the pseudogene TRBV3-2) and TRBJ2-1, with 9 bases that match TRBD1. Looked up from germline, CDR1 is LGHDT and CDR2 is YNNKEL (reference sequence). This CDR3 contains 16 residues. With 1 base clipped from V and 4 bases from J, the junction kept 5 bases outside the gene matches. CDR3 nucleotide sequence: TGTGCCAGCAGCCAAGTTCTGACAGGGGGATACAATGAGCAGTTCTTC. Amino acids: CASSQVLTGGYNEQFF.

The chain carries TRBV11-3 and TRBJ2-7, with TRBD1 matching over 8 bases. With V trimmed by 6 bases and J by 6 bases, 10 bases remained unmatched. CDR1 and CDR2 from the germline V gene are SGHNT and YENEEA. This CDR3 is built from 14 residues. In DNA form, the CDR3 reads TGTGCCAGCAGTTCGACAGGGGAGCTTGGCGAGCAGTACTTC. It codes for CASSSTGELGEQYF.

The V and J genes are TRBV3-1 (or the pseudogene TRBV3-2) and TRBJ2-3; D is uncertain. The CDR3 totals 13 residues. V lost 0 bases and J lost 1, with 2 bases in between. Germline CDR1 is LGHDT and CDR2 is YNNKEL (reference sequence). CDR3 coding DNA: TGTGCCAGCAGCCAAGAAGGCACAGATACGCAGTATTTT. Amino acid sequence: CASSQEGTDTQYF.

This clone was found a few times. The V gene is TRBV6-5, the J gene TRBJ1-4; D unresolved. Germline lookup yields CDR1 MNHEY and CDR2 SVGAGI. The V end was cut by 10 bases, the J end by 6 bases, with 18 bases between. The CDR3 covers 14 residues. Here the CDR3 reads CATSLSGRDEKLFF. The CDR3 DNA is TGTGCCACCAGCTTATCCGGAAGGGATGAAAAACTGTTTTTT.

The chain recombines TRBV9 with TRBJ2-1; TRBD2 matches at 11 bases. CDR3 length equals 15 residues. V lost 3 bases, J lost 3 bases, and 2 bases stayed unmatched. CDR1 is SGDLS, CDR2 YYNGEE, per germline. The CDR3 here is CASSAGLADYNEQFF. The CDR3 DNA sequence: TGTGCCAGCAGCGCGGGACTAGCGGACTACAATGAGCAGTTCTTC.

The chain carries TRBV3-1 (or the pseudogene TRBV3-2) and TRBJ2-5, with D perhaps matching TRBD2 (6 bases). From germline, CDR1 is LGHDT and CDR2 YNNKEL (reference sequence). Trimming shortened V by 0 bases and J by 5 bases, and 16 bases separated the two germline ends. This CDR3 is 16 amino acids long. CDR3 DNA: TGTGCCAGCAGCCAAGATTGGGGCCCCGGAGGGGAGACCCAGTACTTC. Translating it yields CASSQDWGPGGETQYF.